This TCR beta chain was identified during a study of vaccination effects on CD4 cells after COVID-19. Study observations and caveats: The study had few convalescent patients and no early post-infection timepoints.

This clone was recorded a few times. The antigen is undetermined. V lost 4 bases and J 4 bases, leaving 5 bases between the germline ends. CDR3 length: 12 residues. Germline V CDR1 and CDR2: LNHDA, SQIVND (reference sequence). Some clones are missing from TCRdb's copy, which holds only in-frame ones; the method was immunoSEQ multiplex PCR. The sample yields 55,000 to 75,000 clones, approximately 76% seen once. Antigen-specific CD4+ T cell clonotypes were called by their expansion after viral peptide-pool culture in ViraFEST. Subsequent to approximately 9 days of culture, CD4+ T cells were isolated. Vaccinees lacked prior SARS-CoV-2 infection and tested negative for nucleocapsid antibodies.

The receptor was isolated from a human donor who received a COVID-19 vaccine. The chain employs TRBV19 and TRBJ2-1; D unclear. Source: CD4+ T cells from PBMCs cultured with HCoV-NL63 spike peptides, taken before COVID-19 vaccination. CDR3 sequence reads: CASSKRYNEQFF. The CDR3 DNA reads as TGTGCCAGTAGTAAGCGTTACAATGAGCAGTTCTTC.